The sequence of this T cell receptor beta chain was determined in a study of blood T cell repertoires in COVID-19. About the research overall: Spain, Italy and the United States supplied samples that represented acute and convalescent COVID-19.

Ages ranged from about 18 to 100 years, with residence in about 24 US areas. Participants were placed into cohorts based on the clinical history they reported. Trimming took 7 bases from V and 0 from J; bases not matched to a gene: 12. CDR3 size: 17 residues. Germline CDR1 LNHDA, CDR2 SQIVND (reference sequence). In the original processing: Estimates of nucleated cell counts were drawn from the amplification of reference gene primers. Profiled with immunoSEQ multiplex PCR; TCRdb holds only in-frame clones, not every one. V and J calls and clone size are copied from that table; D and trimming were computed from the DNA. The data hold 250,000 or so clones, with 90% observed a single time.

This rearrangement joins TRBV19 to TRBJ1-5, with 7 positions matching TRBD1. The sequenced sample was PBMCs or T cells enriched from blood (not recorded which). The TCR originated in a man in his fifties who had been exposed to COVID-19. CDR3 nucleotides: TGTGCCAGTAATCCGGGACAGAGTCAATATAGCAATCAGCCCCAGCATTTT. Amino acids: CASNPGQSQYSNQPQHF.